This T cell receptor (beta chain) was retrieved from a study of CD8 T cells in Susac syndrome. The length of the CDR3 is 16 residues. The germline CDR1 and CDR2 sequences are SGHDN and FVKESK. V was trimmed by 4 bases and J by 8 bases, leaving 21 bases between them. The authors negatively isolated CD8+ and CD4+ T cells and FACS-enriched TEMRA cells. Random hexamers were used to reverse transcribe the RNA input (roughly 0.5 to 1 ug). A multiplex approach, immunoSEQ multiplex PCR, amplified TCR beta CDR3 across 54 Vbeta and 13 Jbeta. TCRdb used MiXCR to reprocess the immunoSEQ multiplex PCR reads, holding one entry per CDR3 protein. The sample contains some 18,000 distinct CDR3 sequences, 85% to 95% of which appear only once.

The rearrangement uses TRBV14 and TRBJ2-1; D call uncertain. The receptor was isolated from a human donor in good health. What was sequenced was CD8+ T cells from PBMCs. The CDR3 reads CASSLRPGETTDEQFF. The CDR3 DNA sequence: TGTGCCAGCAGCCTAAGACCTGGGGAAACTACCGATGAGCAGTTCTTC.